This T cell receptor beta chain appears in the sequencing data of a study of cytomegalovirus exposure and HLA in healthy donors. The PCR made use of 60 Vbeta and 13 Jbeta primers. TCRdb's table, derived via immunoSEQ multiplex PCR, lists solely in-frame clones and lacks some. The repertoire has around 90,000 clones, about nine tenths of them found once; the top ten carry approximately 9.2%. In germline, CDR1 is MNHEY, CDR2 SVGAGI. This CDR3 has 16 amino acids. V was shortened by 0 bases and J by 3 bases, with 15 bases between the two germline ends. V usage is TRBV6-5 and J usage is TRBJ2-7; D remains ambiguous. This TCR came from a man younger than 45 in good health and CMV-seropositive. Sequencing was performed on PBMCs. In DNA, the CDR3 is TGTGCCAGCAGTTACTCGGCACCCCTCTCAGGCTACGAGCAGTACTTC. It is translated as CASSYSAPLSGYEQYF.